These 18 T cell receptor beta chains share one sample of origin, sequenced in a study of blood T cell repertoires in COVID-19. Only in-frame clones appear in the TCRdb table, and some are missing; sequencing was by immunoSEQ multiplex PCR. The sample carries 300,000 to 350,000 clones, roughly 89% recorded once. The material sequenced was peripheral blood. The receptors shown here come from a woman aged 55-70 years with COVID-19, enrolled during active disease.

The chain joins TRBV6-2 or TRBV6-3 to TRBJ1-5, with TRBD1 matching 8 bases. The CDR3 runs to 13 residues. Unmatched junction bases numbered 4, after V lost 5 bases and J lost 7 bases. Germline CDR1 and CDR2: MNHEY and SVGEGT. CDR3 loop: CASSRDRFQPQHF. The CDR3 region has the DNA TGTGCCAGCAGTCGGGACAGGTTCCAGCCCCAGCATTTT.

The rearrangement joins TRBV29-1 to TRBJ1-1, with D maybe TRBD1 (6 bases). CDR1 is SQVTM and CDR2 is ANQGSEA in the germline V gene. This CDR3 is 15 amino acids long. V lost 6 bases, J lost 0 bases, and 17 bases lay in between. Here the CDR3 reads CSVNSGQTLNTEAFF. In DNA form, the CDR3 reads TGCAGCGTCAACTCTGGACAGACGTTGAACACTGAAGCTTTCTTT.

The rearrangement links TRBV27 to TRBJ1-5; D gene uncertain. The CDR3 extends over 13 amino acids. Trimming took 6 bases from V and 3 from J, leaving 9 bases between them. Germline CDR1 reads MNHEY; CDR2 reads SMNVEV (reference sequence). The CDR3 loop reads CASSLQDNQPQHF. CDR3 nucleotides: TGTGCCAGCAGCCTCCAGGACAATCAGCCCCAGCATTTT.

The genes are TRBV10-3 and TRBJ1-2, with D hard to call. The germline CDR1 and CDR2 sequences are ENHRY and SYGVKD. This CDR3 contains 15 residues. The V gene lost 0 bases and the J gene lost 5 bases, with 13 bases spanning the gap. This CDR3 reads CAISESVGTLYGYTF. CDR3 in DNA: TGTGCCATCAGTGAGTCAGTGGGCACTCTTTATGGCTACACCTTC.

This chain joins TRBV5-6 and TRBJ2-5; 8 nucleotides line up with TRBD2. Germline assignment: CDR1 SGHDT and CDR2 YYEEEE. The CDR3 is made up of 15 amino acids. Unmatched junction bases numbered 8, after V lost 2 bases and J lost 5 bases. The CDR3 coding sequence is TGTGCCAGCAGCTTTTACGCGGGGGGCCGTGAGACCCAGTACTTC. Translation gives CASSFYAGGRETQYF.

The chain links TRBV4-1 to TRBJ2-1; 8 bases match TRBD2. Trimming at V came to 3 bases and at J to 6 bases, leaving 7 bases not matched to a gene. The CDR3 extends over 15 amino acids. The germline V gene has CDR1 MGHRA and CDR2 YSYEKL. The CDR3 DNA sequence: TGCGCCAGCAGCCAGCATGGGAGCGGGGGCAATGAGCAGTTCTTC. This gives the protein CASSQHGSGGNEQFF.

J is TRBJ1-1 and V is TRBV6-5; TRBD1 is a possible D gene (6 bases). This CDR3 comprises 15 residues. V was clipped by 6 bases and J by 0 bases, with 14 bases between them. Germline values: CDR1 MNHEY, CDR2 SVGAGI. The CDR3 sequence: CASRQGIPMNTEAFF. CDR3 DNA: TGTGCCAGCAGACAGGGTATCCCGATGAACACTGAAGCTTTCTTT.

CDR3 in amino acids: CASSQDRGKGREETQYF. Written as DNA, the CDR3 is TGCGCCAGCAGCCAAGATAGGGGGAAGGGGCGGGAGGAGACCCAGTACTTC. The genes are TRBV4-1 and TRBJ2-5; the D gene is possibly TRBD2 (7 bases). The CDR3 covers 17 residues. Trimming shortened V by 0 bases and J by 5 bases, and 19 bases separated the two germline ends. In germline, CDR1 is MGHRA, CDR2 YSYEKL.

This chain joins TRBV24-1 and TRBJ1-1; 8 nucleotides line up with TRBD1. This CDR3 is built from 13 residues. In germline, CDR1 is KGHDR, CDR2 SFDVKD. V dropped 4 bases and J dropped 11; count of bases not matched to a gene: 8. The CDR3 DNA reads TGTGCCACCAGTGACCGGACAGGGAGACCGGCTTTCTTT. Its translation: CATSDRTGRPAFF.

The chain uses TRBV7-9 and TRBJ2-5; D gene unclear. CDR1 is SEHNR, CDR2 FQNEAQ, per germline (reference sequence). The CDR3 consists of 14 residues. With 4 bases removed from V and 5 bases from J, the gap between germline ends came to 14 bases. The CDR3 nucleotides are TGTGCCAGCAGCTCTGGCCCCTTTAGCGAGACCCAGTACTTC. Amino acid sequence: CASSSGPFSETQYF. The entire variable domain, with the rest obtained from reference TRBV7-9 and TRBJ2-5, is as follows: DTGVSQNPRHKITKRGQNVTFRCDPISEHNRLYWYRQTLGQGPEFLTYFQNEAQLEKSRLLSDRFSAERPKGSFSTLEIQRTEQGDSAMYLCASSSGPFSETQYFGPGTRLLVL.

Only one count was recorded for this clone. The rearrangement uses TRBV3-1 (or the pseudogene TRBV3-2) and TRBJ1-2, with D unclear. Trimming left V 1 base short and J 10 bases short, with 10 bases between. Germline V lookup: CDR1 LGHDT, CDR2 YNNKEL (reference sequence). This CDR3 has 12 residues. CDR3 in DNA: TGTGCCAGCAGCCAAGTCCCTCAGGACTACACCTTC. Translating gives CASSQVPQDYTF.

V gene TRBV6-5 combines with J gene TRBJ2-1; 11 bases are a match to TRBD1. Per germline, CDR1 MNHEY and CDR2 SVGAGI. With V trimmed by 6 bases and J by 6 bases, 7 bases remained unmatched. This CDR3 is built from 15 residues. CDR3: CASREDRGRTNEQFF. In DNA, the CDR3 is TGTGCCAGCAGGGAGGACAGGGGGCGCACCAATGAGCAGTTCTTC.

The chain couples TRBV5-1 to TRBJ2-5; 7 bases map to TRBD1. Trimming removed 5 bases from V and 12 bases from J; junction bases left unmatched: 4. Germline V gives CDR1 SGHRS, CDR2 YFSETQ. The CDR3 has 10 residues. CDR3 sequence reads: CASRPGQKYF. In DNA form, the CDR3 reads TGCGCCAGCAGACCGGGACAGAAGTACTTC.

This clone appeared once. The chain uses TRBV11-3 and TRBJ1-1, with D uncertain. With 2 bases removed from V and 6 bases from J, the gap between germline ends came to 10 bases. The CDR3 length is 13 residues. Germline V lookup: CDR1 SGHNT, CDR2 YENEEA. This CDR3 reads CASSLSSDSEAFF. The CDR3 DNA is TGTGCCAGCAGCTTAAGTTCTGACTCTGAAGCTTTCTTT.

The V and J genes are TRBV6-5 and TRBJ2-7; 9 bases align to TRBD1. Germline V gene data show CDR1 as MNHEY and CDR2 as SVGAGI. The CDR3 loop spans 16 amino acids. With V trimmed by 4 bases and J by 5 bases, 12 bases remained unmatched. The CDR3 sequence: CASSWSIGTGKNEQYF. DNA for the CDR3: TGTGCCAGCAGTTGGTCGATCGGGACAGGGAAAAACGAGCAGTACTTC.

Only one count was recorded for this clone. The V call is TRBV9, the J call TRBJ1-5; D possibly corresponds to TRBD1 (5 bases). CDR1 and CDR2 (germline): SGDLS, YYNGEE. This CDR3 has 13 amino acids. With 3 bases removed from V and 3 bases from J, the gap between germline ends came to 7 bases. CDR3 DNA sequence: TGTGCCAGCAGCGCGGGGGTCAATCAGCCCCAGCATTTT. The encoded protein is CASSAGVNQPQHF.

In this sample, this clone turned up once. The chain has TRBV4-1 and TRBJ2-7; weak D call: TRBD1 (6 bases). CDR1 is MGHRA and CDR2 is YSYEKL in the germline V gene. V gave up 3 bases and J gave up 5 bases, with 20 bases separating them. This CDR3 spans 16 amino acids. Written as DNA, the CDR3 is TGCGCCAGCAGCCATGACCGGGACACGGCATTCCACGAGCAGTACTTC. Translated, it gives CASSHDRDTAFHEQYF.

This CDR3 is CASSDQNTEAFF. The CDR3 DNA reads TGCGCCAGCAGTGACCAGAACACTGAAGCTTTCTTT. The chain combines TRBV10-2 with TRBJ1-1; D gene uncertain. Trimming pared 3 bases from V and 1 base from J, leaving 3 bases between. The CDR3 extends over 12 amino acids. CDR1 and CDR2 (germline): WSHSY, SAAADI.